This TCR beta chain was sequenced during a study of T cells in Graves' hyperthyroidism and ophthalmopathy. Amplified TCR beta CDR3 regions derived from RNA transcripts. The HTBI primer set drove a first-round RT-PCR of the TCR CDR3. In TCRdb, the multiplex PCR reads were re-called with MiXCR into one record per CDR3 protein. Among around 50,000 distinct CDR3 sequences listed, 48% were seen once. Trimming stripped 0 bases from V and 4 bases from J, with 13 bases between. Germline V gives CDR1 DFQATT, CDR2 SNEGSKA (reference sequence). The CDR3 runs to 15 residues. This clonotype was detected many times.

The gene calls are TRBV20-1 and TRBJ1-3, with D possibly matching TRBD1 (5 bases). This sequence was found in a woman aged 50 to 60 with Graves' ophthalmopathy. What was sequenced was blood. CDR3 region: CSARDMSREGNTIYF. In DNA form, the CDR3 reads TGCAGTGCTAGAGACATGAGCAGGGAAGGAAACACCATATATTTT.